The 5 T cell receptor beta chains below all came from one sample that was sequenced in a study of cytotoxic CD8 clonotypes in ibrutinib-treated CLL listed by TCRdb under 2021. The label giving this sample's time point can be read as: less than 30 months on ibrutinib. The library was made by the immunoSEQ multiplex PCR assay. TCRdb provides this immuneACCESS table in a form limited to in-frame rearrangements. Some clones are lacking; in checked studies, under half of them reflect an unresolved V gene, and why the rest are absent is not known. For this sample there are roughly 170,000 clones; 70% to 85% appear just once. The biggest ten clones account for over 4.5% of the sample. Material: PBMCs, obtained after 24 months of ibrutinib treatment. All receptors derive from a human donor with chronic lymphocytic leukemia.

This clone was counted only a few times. The DNA of the CDR3 is TGTGCCAGCACGTCGCTCGGGCAGGGTGGTGGAAACACCATATATTTT. Its translation is CASTSLGQGGGNTIYF. The genes are TRBV27 and TRBJ1-3; TRBD1 might be the D (5 bases). Trimming took 7 bases from V and 3 from J, leaving 19 bases between them. CDR3 length: 16 amino acids. Germline V gene data show CDR1 as MNHEY and CDR2 as SMNVEV (reference sequence).

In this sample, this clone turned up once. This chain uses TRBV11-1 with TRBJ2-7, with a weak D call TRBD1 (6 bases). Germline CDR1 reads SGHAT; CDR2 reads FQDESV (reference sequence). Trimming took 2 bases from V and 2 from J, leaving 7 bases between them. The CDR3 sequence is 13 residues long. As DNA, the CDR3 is TGTGCCAGCAGCTTACAGGGGACCTACGAGCAGTACTTC. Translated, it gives CASSLQGTYEQYF.

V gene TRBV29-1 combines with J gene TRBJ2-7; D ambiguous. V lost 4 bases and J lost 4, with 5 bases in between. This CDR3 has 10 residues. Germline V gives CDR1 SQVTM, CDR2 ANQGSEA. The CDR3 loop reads CSVADYEQYF. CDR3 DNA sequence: TGCAGCGTTGCGGATTACGAGCAGTACTTC.

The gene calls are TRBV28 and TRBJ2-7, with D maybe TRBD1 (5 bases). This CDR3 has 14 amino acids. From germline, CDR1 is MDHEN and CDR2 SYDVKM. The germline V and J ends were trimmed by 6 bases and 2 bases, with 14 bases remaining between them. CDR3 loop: CASSNGQGPYEQYF. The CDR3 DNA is TGTGCCAGCAGCAATGGCCAGGGTCCCTACGAGCAGTACTTC.

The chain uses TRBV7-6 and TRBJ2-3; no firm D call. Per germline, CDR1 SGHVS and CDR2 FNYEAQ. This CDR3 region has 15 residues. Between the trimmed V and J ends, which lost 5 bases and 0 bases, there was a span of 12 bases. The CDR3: CASSRTVSSTDTQYF. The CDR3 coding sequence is TGTGCCAGCAGCCGGACGGTCTCTAGCACAGATACGCAGTATTTT.